This T cell receptor (beta chain) is drawn from a study of blood T cell repertoires in COVID-19. Only in-frame clones appear in the TCRdb table, and some are missing; sequencing was by immunoSEQ multiplex PCR. The sample lists more than 80,000 clones, roughly 90% occurring once. The receptor was derived from an elderly man with acute or convalescent COVID-19. Sequenced: peripheral blood.

The CDR3 DNA sequence: TGTGCCAGTAGTACTACCGGGAAACCCGAGCAGTACTTC. Its protein product is CASSTTGKPEQYF. This chain joins TRBV19 and TRBJ2-7, with a possible D match to TRBD2 (5 bases). Germline V gene lookup returns CDR1 LNHDA and CDR2 SQIVND (reference sequence). This CDR3 has 13 residues. V dropped 4 bases and J dropped 6 bases, with 13 bases sitting between them. The full variable domain, with the rest looked up from reference TRBV19 and TRBJ2-7, is DGGITQSPKYLFRKEGQNVTLSCEQNLNHDAMYWYRQDPGQGLRLIYYSQIVNDFQKGDIAEGYSVSREKKESFPLTVTSAQKNPTAFYLCASSTTGKPEQYFGPGTRLTVT.